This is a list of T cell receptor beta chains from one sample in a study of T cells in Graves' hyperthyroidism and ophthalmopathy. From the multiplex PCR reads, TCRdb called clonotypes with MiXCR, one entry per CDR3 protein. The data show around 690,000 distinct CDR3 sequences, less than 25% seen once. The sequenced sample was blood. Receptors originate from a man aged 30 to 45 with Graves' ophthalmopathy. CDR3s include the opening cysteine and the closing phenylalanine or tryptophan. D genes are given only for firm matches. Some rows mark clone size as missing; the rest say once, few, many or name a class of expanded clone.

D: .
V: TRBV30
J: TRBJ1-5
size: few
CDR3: CAWKIHKTGNVCSNQPQHF
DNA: TGTGCCTGGAAAATACATAAAACAGGGAATGTGTGCAGCAATCAGCCCCAGCATTTT

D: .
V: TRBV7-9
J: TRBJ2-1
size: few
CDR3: CASSPPGNNEQFF
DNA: TGTGCCAGCAGCCCCCCAGGTAACAATGAGCAGTTCTTC

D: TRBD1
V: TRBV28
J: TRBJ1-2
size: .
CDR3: CASSPPGQSPNYGYTF
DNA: TGTGCCAGCAGCCCGCCGGGACAGTCTCCTAACTATGGCTACACCTTC

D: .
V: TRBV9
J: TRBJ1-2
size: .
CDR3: CASSVATDYGYTF
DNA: TGTGCCAGCAGCGTAGCAACGGACTATGGCTACACCTTC

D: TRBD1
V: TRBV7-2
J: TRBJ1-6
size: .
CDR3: CASSAGTGGLDSPLHF
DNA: TGTGCCAGCAGCGCCGGGACAGGGGGCTTGGATTCACCCCTCCACTTT

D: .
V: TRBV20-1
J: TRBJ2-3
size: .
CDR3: CSAFAPDDTDTQYF
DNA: TGCAGTGCTTTTGCTCCGGACGACACAGATACGCAGTATTTT

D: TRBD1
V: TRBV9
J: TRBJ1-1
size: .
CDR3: CASSVSGTRGPTEAFF
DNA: TGTGCCAGCAGCGTCAGCGGGACAAGGGGGCCTACTGAAGCTTTCTTT

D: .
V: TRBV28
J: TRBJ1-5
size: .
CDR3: CASSLSYLRRGNQPQHF
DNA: TGTGCCAGCAGTTTATCATACTTGAGGAGGGGCAATCAGCCCCAGCATTTT

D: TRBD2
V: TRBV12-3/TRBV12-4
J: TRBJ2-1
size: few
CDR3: CASSSSSGRVGEQFF
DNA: TGTGCCAGCAGTTCGTCTAGCGGGAGAGTGGGTGAGCAGTTCTTC

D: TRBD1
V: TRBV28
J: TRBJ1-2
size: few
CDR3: CASSLVGTAGDYGYTF
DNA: TGTGCCAGCAGTTTAGTCGGGACAGCCGGCGACTATGGCTACACCTTC

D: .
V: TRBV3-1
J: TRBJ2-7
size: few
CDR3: CASSQAGRSYYEQYF
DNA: TGTGCCAGCAGCCAAGCCGGACGGAGTTACTACGAGCAGTACTTC

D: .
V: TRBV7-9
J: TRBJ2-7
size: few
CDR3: CASSLVSPGGSYEQYF
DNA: TGTGCCAGCAGCTTAGTGTCTCCCGGAGGGAGTTACGAGCAGTACTTC

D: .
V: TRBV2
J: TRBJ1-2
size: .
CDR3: CASIEPSYGYTF
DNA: TGTGCCAGCATTGAGCCGAGCTATGGCTACACCTTC

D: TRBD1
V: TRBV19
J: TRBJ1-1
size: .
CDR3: CASTGAGGWSTEAFF
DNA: TGTGCCAGTACCGGGGCAGGGGGCTGGAGCACTGAAGCTTTCTTT

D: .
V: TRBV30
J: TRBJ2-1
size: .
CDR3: CAWRIGLSSSYNEQFF
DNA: TGTGCCTGGAGAATCGGACTGTCGAGCTCCTACAATGAGCAGTTCTTC

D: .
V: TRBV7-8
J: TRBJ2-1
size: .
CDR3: CASSLEFRDDNEQFF
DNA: TGTGCCAGCAGCTTAGAATTCCGGGACGACAATGAGCAGTTCTTC

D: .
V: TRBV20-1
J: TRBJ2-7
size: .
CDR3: CSARRGGLRSYEQYF
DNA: TGCAGTGCCCGCAGGGGGGGCCTGCGCTCCTACGAGCAGTACTTC

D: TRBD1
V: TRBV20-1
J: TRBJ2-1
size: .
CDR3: CSARVFGTGEGEQFF
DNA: TGCAGTGCTAGAGTTTTTGGGACAGGGGAGGGTGAGCAGTTCTTC

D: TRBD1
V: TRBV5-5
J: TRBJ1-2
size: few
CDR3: CASNRGQGWSSGYTF
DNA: TGTGCCAGCAACCGGGGACAGGGGTGGAGTTCCGGCTACACCTTC

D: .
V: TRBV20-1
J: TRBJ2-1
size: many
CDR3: CSARRAQDDYNEQFF
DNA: TGCAGTGCGAGAAGAGCACAAGACGACTACAATGAGCAGTTCTTC

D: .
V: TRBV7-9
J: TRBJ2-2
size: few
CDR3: CASSLEGGTGELFF
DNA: TGTGCCAGCAGCTTAGAGGGGGGCACCGGGGAGCTGTTTTTT

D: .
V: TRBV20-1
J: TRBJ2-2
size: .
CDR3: CSARGLASNTGELFF
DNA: TGCAGTGCTAGGGGGCTAGCGAGCAACACCGGGGAGCTGTTTTTT

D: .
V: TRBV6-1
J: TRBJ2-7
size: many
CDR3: CASRVQGTYEQYF
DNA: TGTGCCAGCAGGGTACAGGGTACCTACGAGCAGTACTTC

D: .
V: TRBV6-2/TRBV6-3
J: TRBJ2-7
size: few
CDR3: CASRYPAAYEQYF
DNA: TGTGCCAGCAGATATCCCGCCGCCTACGAGCAGTACTTC

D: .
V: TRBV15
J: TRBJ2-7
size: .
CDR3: CATSREGGVYEQYF
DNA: TGTGCCACCAGCAGAGAAGGGGGAGTCTACGAGCAGTACTTC

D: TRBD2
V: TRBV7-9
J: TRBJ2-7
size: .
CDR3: CASSSGLAGEDAYEQYF
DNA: TGTGCCAGCAGCTCCGGACTAGCGGGGGAGGATGCCTACGAGCAGTACTTC

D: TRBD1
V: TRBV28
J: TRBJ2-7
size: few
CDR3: CASSFAGQGIYEQYF
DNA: TGTGCCAGCAGTTTTGCCGGACAGGGTATCTACGAGCAGTACTTC

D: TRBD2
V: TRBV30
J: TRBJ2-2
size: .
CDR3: CAWSVPTSGSGELFF
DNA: TGTGCCTGGAGTGTACCGACTAGCGGGAGCGGGGAGCTGTTTTTT

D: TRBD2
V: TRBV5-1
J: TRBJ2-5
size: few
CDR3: CASSPLTSAYPQETQYF
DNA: TGCGCCAGCAGCCCCTTGACTAGCGCTTACCCCCAAGAGACCCAGTACTTC

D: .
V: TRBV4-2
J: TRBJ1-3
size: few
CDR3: CASSQDGTAYSGNTIYF
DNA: TGTGCCAGCAGCCAAGACGGGACGGCGTACTCTGGAAACACCATATATTTT

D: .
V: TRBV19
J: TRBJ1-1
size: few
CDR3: CASNQVRSTEAFF
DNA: TGTGCCAGTAATCAGGTCCGGAGTACTGAAGCTTTCTTT

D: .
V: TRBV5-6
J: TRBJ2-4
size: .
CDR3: CASSFWEDKNIQYF
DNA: TGTGCCAGCAGCTTCTGGGAGGACAAAAACATTCAGTACTTC

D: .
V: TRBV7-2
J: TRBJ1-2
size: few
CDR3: CASSLTGVDYGYTF
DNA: TGTGCCAGCAGCTTAACGGGGGTGGACTATGGCTACACCTTC

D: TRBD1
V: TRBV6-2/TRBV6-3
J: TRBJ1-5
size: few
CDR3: CASSLRKGGSQPQHF
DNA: TGTGCCAGCAGCCTACGTAAAGGGGGCAGTCAGCCCCAGCATTTT

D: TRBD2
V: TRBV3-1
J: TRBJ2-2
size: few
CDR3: CASSSGLEMIGELFF
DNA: TGTGCCAGCAGCTCGGGACTAGAAATGATCGGGGAGCTGTTTTTT

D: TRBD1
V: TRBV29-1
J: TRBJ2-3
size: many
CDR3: CSVRGQGLRDTQYF
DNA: TGCAGCGTTCGGGGACAGGGGCTTCGGGATACGCAGTATTTT

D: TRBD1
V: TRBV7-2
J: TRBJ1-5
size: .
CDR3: CASSLDGTGVYQPQHF
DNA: TGTGCCAGCAGCTTAGATGGGACAGGGGTGTACCAGCCCCAGCATTTT

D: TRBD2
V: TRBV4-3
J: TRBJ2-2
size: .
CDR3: CASSQESWTSGRAEDTGELFF
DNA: TGCGCCAGCAGCCAAGAGAGCTGGACTAGCGGGAGGGCCGAGGATACCGGGGAGCTGTTTTTT